This entry lists 17 T cell receptor beta chains sequenced from one sample in a study of blood T cell repertoires in COVID-19 (dated by TCRdb to about 2020). The library was produced with the immunoSEQ multiplex PCR assay. TCRdb re-hosts the immuneACCESS table, in-frame sequences only. Its copies lack some clones; in the studies checked, an unresolved V gene accounts for under half of them, and the cause for the rest is not known. Present in this sample are about 120,000 clones, about four fifths of which were seen just once. 3% to 4.5% of the sample comes from the top ten. Material: peripheral blood. These receptor sequences come from a woman older than 75 with acute or convalescent COVID-19.

This rearrangement joins TRBV24-1 to TRBJ1-2; a weak D match, TRBD1 (5 bases). The germline V gene encodes CDR1 KGHDR and CDR2 SFDVKD. V was clipped by 5 bases and J by 5 bases, with 11 bases between them. This CDR3 has 13 residues. Here the CDR3 reads CATSAAGTYGYTF. In DNA form, the CDR3 reads TGTGCCACCAGTGCGGCAGGGACTTATGGCTACACCTTC.

The chain uses TRBV5-6 and TRBJ2-7; tentative D call: TRBD1 (5 bases). Germline CDR1 and CDR2: SGHDT and YYEEEE. The CDR3 is made up of 14 amino acids. The V end lost 3 bases, the J end lost 3 bases, and 13 bases lay between the germline ends. Here the CDR3 reads CASSSGPQGYEQYF. The DNA of the CDR3 is TGTGCCAGCAGCTCCGGGCCCCAGGGCTACGAGCAGTACTTC.

J is TRBJ1-3 and V is TRBV7-2; D is undetermined. The V end was cut by 5 bases, the J end by 6 bases, with 20 bases between. Germline loops: CDR1 SGHTA, CDR2 FQGNSA. The CDR3 totals 16 residues. CDR3 sequence: CASSAQGILEENTIYF. CDR3 coding DNA: TGTGCCAGCAGCGCCCAAGGCATTTTAGAGGAAAACACCATATATTTT.

The V call is TRBV5-8, the J call TRBJ2-3; maybe TRBD2 (5 bases). CDR1 is SGHTS, CDR2 YDEGEE, per germline. V shed 0 bases and J shed 1 base, with 12 bases lying between them. The CDR3 spans 16 residues. The CDR3 DNA reads TGTGCCAGCAGCTTGGTTACGGGATCGGGCACAGATACGCAGTATTTT. Its protein product is CASSLVTGSGTDTQYF.

The CDR3: CASRADRAGGYTF. CDR3 DNA: TGTGCCAGCAGGGCGGACAGGGCAGGTGGCTACACCTTC. This chain connects TRBV2 to TRBJ1-2, with 8 bases that match TRBD1. J was trimmed by 7 bases and V by 6 bases; bases with no gene match: 7. The CDR3 has 13 residues. CDR1 is SNHLY and CDR2 is FYNNEI in the germline V gene.

The chain combines TRBV6-5 with TRBJ1-6, with TRBD1 as a possible D gene (6 bases). CDR1 and CDR2 from the germline V gene are MNHEY and SVGAGI. With 2 bases removed from V and 9 bases from J, the gap between germline ends came to 14 bases. This CDR3 has 15 amino acids. In DNA form, the CDR3 reads TGTGCCAGCAGTTACGAGAGGGGGATCGGTTCACCCCTCCACTTT. It encodes CASSYERGIGSPLHF.

The CDR3, as DNA: TGTGCCAGCTCCAACACACAGGGTTCCTACGAGCAGTACTTC. Its protein product is CASSNTQGSYEQYF. This chain joins TRBV18 and TRBJ2-7; weak D call: TRBD1 (6 bases). The CDR3 consists of 14 residues. V lost 6 bases and J 1 base, leaving 13 bases between the germline ends. Per the germline V gene, CDR1 is KGHSH and CDR2 is LQKENI.

CDR3 residues: CAAGLISGNTIYF. The CDR3 nucleotides read TGTGCCGCCGGACTAATCTCTGGAAACACCATATATTTT. The chain couples TRBV7-2 to TRBJ1-3; no definite D call. Trimming stripped 11 bases from V and 0 bases from J, with 11 bases between. The CDR3 totals 13 residues. Germline CDR1 SGHTA, CDR2 FQGNSA.

J is TRBJ2-5 and V is TRBV7-2; 8 bases agree with TRBD2. Looked up from germline, CDR1 is SGHTA and CDR2 is FQGNSA. The CDR3 has 16 amino acids. V gave up 0 bases and J gave up 2 bases; unmatched junction bases: 5. In DNA form, the CDR3 reads TGTGCCAGCAGCTTAGCTGATGTAGCGGGGCAAGAGACCCAGTACTTC. The encoded protein is CASSLADVAGQETQYF.

The V and J genes are TRBV7-9 and TRBJ2-1; 13 bases are shared with TRBD2. Unmatched junction bases numbered 9, after V lost 8 bases and J lost 2 bases. CDR3 length: 17 residues. The germline V gene encodes CDR1 SEHNR and CDR2 FQNEAQ (reference sequence). CDR3 in amino acids: CASCHDTSGGAYNEQFF. The DNA of the CDR3 is TGTGCCAGCTGCCATGACACTAGCGGGGGGGCCTACAATGAGCAGTTCTTC. The full variable domain, with the rest looked up from reference TRBV7-9 and TRBJ2-1, is DTGVSQNPRHKITKRGQNVTFRCDPISEHNRLYWYRQTLGQGPEFLTYFQNEAQLEKSRLLSDRFSAERPKGSFSTLEIQRTEQGDSAMYLCASCHDTSGGAYNEQFFGPGTRLTVL.

This clone has only one observation. V gene TRBV6-5 combines with J gene TRBJ1-6; 7 bases line up with TRBD1. The CDR3 is 15 amino acids. V shed 4 bases, J shed 8 bases, and the junction held 8 bases outside the gene matches. Germline V gene data show CDR1 as MNHEY and CDR2 as SVGAGI. CDR3 protein: CASSFDRDYDSPLHF. The CDR3, as DNA: TGTGCCAGCAGTTTCGACAGGGATTATGATTCACCCCTCCACTTT.

This clone turned up a few times. The V call is TRBV5-1, the J call TRBJ1-2; tentative D call: TRBD1 (6 bases). The CDR3 loop spans 14 amino acids. The ends were cut back, 6 bases at V and 0 bases at J, with 12 bases in the middle. Germline-derived CDR1 and CDR2 are SGHRS and YFSETQ. CDR3 sequence: CASNPGTPNYGYTF. The CDR3 DNA is TGCGCCAGCAACCCCGGGACACCTAACTATGGCTACACCTTC.

The CDR3 sequence is CATSTRAGQGGGYTF. The CDR3 DNA reads as TGTGCCACCAGCACAAGGGCGGGACAGGGCGGTGGCTACACCTTC. The chain employs TRBV15 and TRBJ1-2; TRBD1 matches 9 bases. This CDR3 has 15 residues. Germline V gene data show CDR1 as LNHNV and CDR2 as YYDKDF (reference sequence). The J segment lost 7 bases and the V segment lost 4 bases, leaving 10 bases of the junction unmatched.

As to this clone: Other nucleotide sequences in the sample specify the same CDR3. This chain uses TRBV5-1 with TRBJ1-1, with TRBD1 identical over 7 bases. J gave up 4 bases and V 2 bases, and 5 bases lay outside the gene matches. The germline CDR1 and CDR2 sequences are SGHRS and YFSETQ. This CDR3 spans 14 amino acids. CDR3 in amino acids: CASSLEQGTTEAFF. The CDR3 DNA is TGCGCCAGCAGCTTAGAACAGGGGACCACTGAAGCTTTCTTT.

V gene TRBV7-8 combines with J gene TRBJ2-5, with 8 bases aligning to TRBD1. V lost 5 bases to trimming and J lost 3 bases; unmatched junction nucleotides: 5. The germline V gene has CDR1 SGHVS and CDR2 FQNEAQ. The CDR3 contains 14 residues. This CDR3 reads CASSAGQVEETQYF. DNA of the CDR3: TGTGCCAGCAGCGCGGGACAGGTTGAAGAGACCCAGTACTTC.

The genes are TRBV20-1 and TRBJ2-1; perhaps TRBD2 as D (5 bases). This CDR3 is 10 amino acids long. Trimming left V 8 bases short and J 8 bases short, with 10 bases between. The V gene's germline CDR1 is DFQATT and CDR2 SNEGSKA (reference sequence). CDR3 nucleotide sequence: TGCAGTTCTTCGAGGGATGAGCAGTTCTTC. The encoded protein is CSSSRDEQFF.

The chain joins TRBV9 to TRBJ1-2, with D tentatively TRBD1 (6 bases). Germline values: CDR1 SGDLS, CDR2 YYNGEE. CDR3 length: 13 residues. The V end lost 2 bases, the J end lost 7 bases, and 12 bases lay between the germline ends. CDR3 coding DNA: TGTGCCAGCAGCGTGGTCCAGGGGCTTGGCTACACCTTC. Translated: CASSVVQGLGYTF.